The 32 T cell receptor beta chains below were found in one sample sequenced in a study of T cells after yellow fever vaccination. MiXCR, run by TCRdb on the 5' RACE reads, gives a single entry per CDR3 protein. The data hold about 240,000 distinct CDR3 sequences, with about 3.9% observed a single time. Material: PBMCs, obtained 15 days after the yellow fever booster vaccination. These receptors all come from a man younger than 30 who received the YFV17D yellow fever vaccine.

This clonotype showed up many times. The chain employs TRBV7-3 and TRBJ2-7; D not resolved. Trimming shortened V by 5 bases and J by 3 bases, and 11 bases separated the two germline ends. The CDR3 sequence is 13 residues long. Germline CDR1 reads SGHTA; CDR2 reads FQGTGA. The CDR3 spells CASSPDGFYEQYF. The CDR3 coding sequence is TGTGCCAGCAGCCCGGACGGATTCTACGAGCAGTACTTC.

The V call is TRBV4-2, the J call TRBJ1-2; 8 nucleotides align to TRBD1. The CDR3 spans 16 residues. After removal of 0 bases from V and 3 bases from J, the junction contained 6 bases not matched to a gene. CDR1 LGHNA and CDR2 YNFKEQ come from the germline V gene. CDR3 sequence reads: CASSQDATGVYYGYTF. Written as DNA, the CDR3 is TGTGCCAGCAGCCAAGATGCGACAGGGGTATACTATGGCTACACCTTC.

In this sample, this clonotype turned up once. The chain carries TRBV12-3 or TRBV12-4 and TRBJ2-7, with TRBD1 as a possible D gene (5 bases). The CDR3 is 13 residues long. CDR3 in amino acids: CDCSFWTPNVEYF. CDR3 bases: TGTGACTGCAGTTTTTGGACACCCAACGTGGAGTACTTC.

This clonotype was seen many times. The V call is TRBV29-1, the J call TRBJ2-2, with TRBD1 identical over 9 bases. V trimming: 6 bases; J trimming: 5 bases; junction bases outside the gene matches: 7. CDR1 and CDR2 from the germline V gene are SQVTM and ANQGSEA. The CDR3 has 14 amino acids. The CDR3 loop is CSVEGQGGTGELFF. Written as DNA, the CDR3 is TGCAGCGTGGAGGGACAGGGTGGAACCGGGGAGCTGTTTTTT.

Many counts were recorded for this clonotype. V gene TRBV3-1 combines with J gene TRBJ2-1; tentative D call: TRBD2 (6 bases). Deletions cut 1 base from V and 3 bases from J, with 10 bases between. This CDR3 is 15 amino acids long. CDR1 and CDR2 from the germline V gene are LGHDT and YNNKEL (reference sequence). In DNA form, the CDR3 reads TGTGCCAGCAGCCAAGCGGGACTGGGCTACAATGAGCAGTTCTTC. It codes for CASSQAGLGYNEQFF.

Concerning this clonotype itself: A much bigger clone sits one base away, suggesting this may be a read error. This chain joins TRBV20-1 and TRBJ1-1; D not resolved. V dropped 6 bases and J dropped 2 bases, with 16 bases sitting between them. CDR1 is DFQATT, CDR2 SNEGSKA, per germline (reference sequence). The CDR3 runs 14 residues. The CDR3 loop reads CSALDALLNTEAFF. The CDR3 DNA sequence: TGCAGTGCCCTAGACGCCCTCCTAAACACTGAAGCTTTCTTT.

This clonotype was recorded at least ten times. The chain combines TRBV24-1 with TRBJ2-1; D may be TRBD1 or TRBD2 (7 bases each). V gave up 6 bases and J gave up 9 bases, with 29 bases separating them. This CDR3 has 18 residues. Germline CDR1 reads KGHDR; CDR2 reads SFDVKD. The CDR3 nucleotides read TGTGCCACCAGTTCCCGCTCGACATCCTACAGGGAGGGGGCTGAGCAGTTCTTC. This translates into CATSSRSTSYREGAEQFF.

This clonotype occurred many times. The chain carries TRBV4-2 and TRBJ2-7; D is unresolved. The CDR3 runs 15 residues. Trimming shortened V by 5 bases and J by 0 bases, and 14 bases separated the two germline ends. Germline V gene sequence: CDR1 LGHNA, CDR2 YNFKEQ. CDR3 sequence reads: CASSSDGKSSYEQYF. Written as DNA, the CDR3 is TGTGCCAGCAGCTCGGACGGAAAGAGCTCCTACGAGCAGTACTTC.

Ten or more counts support this clonotype. The chain employs TRBV7-9 and TRBJ2-5; no definite D call. V lost 5 bases and J 2 bases, leaving 9 bases between the germline ends. The V gene's germline CDR1 is SEHNR and CDR2 FQNEAQ (reference sequence). The CDR3 extends over 13 amino acids. For the CDR3, the DNA is TGTGCCAGCAGCGCGGCCACTCAAGAGACCCAGTACTTC. Translating gives CASSAATQETQYF.

This clonotype was found many times. The chain employs TRBV6-2 or TRBV6-3 and TRBJ2-7; D is possibly TRBD1 (5 bases). V was clipped by 5 bases and J by 2 bases, with 7 bases between them. This CDR3 has 12 amino acids. Germline assignment: CDR1 MNHEY and CDR2 SVGEGT. DNA of the CDR3: TGTGCCAGCAGTAGGGGCCCCTACGAGCAGTACGTC. This encodes CASSRGPYEQYV.

The chain links TRBV5-1 to TRBJ1-1, with D possibly TRBD1 on 6 matching bases. The CDR3 has 15 residues. Between the trimmed V and J ends, which lost 4 bases and 1 base, there was a span of 14 bases. Germline V lookup: CDR1 SGHRS, CDR2 YFSETQ. CDR3 DNA sequence: TGCGCCAGCAGCGTATCCGGGACAAGGAACACTGAAGCTTTCTTT. Protein sequence: CASSVSGTRNTEAFF.

This clonotype was picked up many times. The rearrangement joins TRBV7-9 to TRBJ2-1; the D gene is possibly TRBD2 (5 bases). Trimming took 8 bases from V and 1 from J, leaving 9 bases between them. The germline V gene encodes CDR1 SEHNR and CDR2 FQNEAQ (reference sequence). CDR3 length equals 13 residues. CDR3 residues: CASHTGSYNEQFF. CDR3 in DNA: TGTGCCAGCCACACGGGGTCCTACAATGAGCAGTTCTTC.

This clonotype was seen ten or more times. The chain carries TRBV20-1 and TRBJ2-7; tentative D call: TRBD1 (6 bases). The V end lost 5 bases, the J end lost 7 bases, and 15 bases lay between the germline ends. Germline V gene data show CDR1 as DFQATT and CDR2 as SNEGSKA (reference sequence). The CDR3 loop spans 12 amino acids. CDR3 sequence (DNA): TGCAGTGCTGCCCGTCAGGGGAAGGAGCAGTACGTC. Protein sequence: CSAARQGKEQYV.

This clonotype was seen repeatedly, ten times or more. This sequence joins TRBV7-3 and TRBJ2-6, with D uncertain. Germline lookup yields CDR1 SGHTA and CDR2 FQGTGA. The CDR3 totals 14 residues. V was cut by 4 bases and J by 0 bases, with 4 bases left in between. CDR3 nucleotides: TGTGCCAGCAGCTGGGGCTCTGGGGCCAACGTCCTGACTTTC. Its protein is CASSWGSGANVLTF.

This clonotype came up many times. The rearrangement uses TRBV5-1 and TRBJ2-1; 8 bases line up with TRBD1. Trimming at V came to 5 bases and at J to 0 bases, leaving 7 bases not matched to a gene. The CDR3 length is 16 residues. Germline assignment: CDR1 SGHRS and CDR2 YFSETQ. The CDR3 sequence: CASRPGTGSSYNEQFF. The CDR3 nucleotides read TGCGCCAGCAGACCCGGGACAGGAAGCTCCTACAATGAGCAGTTCTTC.

This clonotype has at least ten counts. The J gene is TRBJ1-1, the V gene TRBV18, with a weak D call TRBD1 (5 bases). CDR3 length: 13 residues. Germline V gene data show CDR1 as KGHSH and CDR2 as LQKENI. V lost 4 bases and J lost 4, with 10 bases in between. The CDR3 loop is CASSLLGGTEAFF. The CDR3 DNA is TGTGCCAGCTCACTATTGGGGGGCACTGAAGCTTTCTTT.

This clonotype was recorded many times. The rearrangement joins TRBV27 to TRBJ2-6; D is possibly TRBD1 (5 bases). Germline CDR1 MNHEY, CDR2 SMNVEV (reference sequence). V was trimmed by 2 bases and J by 4 bases, leaving 9 bases between them. CDR3 size: 15 residues. The CDR3 DNA sequence: TGTGCCAGCAGTTTAAGGGGCGCCGGGGCCAACGTCCTGACTTTC. It yields the protein CASSLRGAGANVLTF.

At least ten counts were recorded for this clonotype. The chain joins TRBV6-6 to TRBJ1-4, with 7 positions matching TRBD1. The trim removed 6 bases at V and 5 bases at J, leaving 3 bases unmatched. The CDR3 extends over 13 amino acids. Germline values: CDR1 MNHNY, CDR2 SVGAGI (reference sequence). The CDR3 sequence is CASRTGPNEKLFF. The CDR3 nucleotides read TGTGCCAGCAGGACAGGGCCGAATGAAAAACTGTTTTTT.

This clonotype was found many times. The chain carries TRBV11-2 and TRBJ1-2, with D possibly TRBD1 on 5 matching bases. The germline V gene has CDR1 SGHAT and CDR2 FQNNGV. V was clipped by 2 bases and J by 0 bases, with 13 bases between them. There are 16 residues in the CDR3. The CDR3 loop reads CASSLIQWGANYGYTF. The CDR3 bases are TGTGCCAGCAGCTTAATTCAATGGGGCGCTAACTATGGCTACACCTTC. Filled out from reference TRBV11-2 and TRBJ1-2, the complete variable domain reads EAGVAQSPRYKIIEKRQSVAFWCNPISGHATLYWYQQILGQGPKLLIQFQNNGVVDDSQLPKDRFSAERLKGVDSTLKIQPAKLEDSAVYLCASSLIQWGANYGYTFGSGTRLTVV.

In its sample, this clonotype was seen many times. The rearrangement joins TRBV18 to TRBJ1-1; D is perhaps TRBD1 (6 bases). The V gene's germline CDR1 is KGHSH and CDR2 LQKENI. The CDR3 runs to 13 residues. Trimming removed 2 bases at V and 6 bases at J, with 10 bases between. CDR3 in amino acids: CASSPGTKAEAFF. The CDR3 DNA reads as TGTGCCAGCTCACCAGGGACAAAGGCTGAAGCTTTCTTT.

Many counts were recorded for this clonotype. The V call is TRBV6-6, the J call TRBJ2-1; 11 bases are shared with TRBD2. The CDR3 runs to 16 residues. CDR1 MNHNY and CDR2 SVGAGI come from the germline V gene (reference sequence). The ends lost 4 bases at V and 4 bases at J; junction bases unmatched: 6. CDR3 DNA: TGTGCCAGCAGTTTAGCGGGGGGGCTGAGGTACAATGAGCAGTTCTTC. This encodes CASSLAGGLRYNEQFF.

This clonotype was seen repeatedly, ten times or more. This chain links TRBV5-8 with TRBJ1-1; no clear D gene. This CDR3 is 12 amino acids long. The V gene's germline CDR1 is SGHTS and CDR2 YDEGEE. Trimming cost V 0 bases and J 11 bases, with 11 bases left between them. CDR3 residues: CASSLARGSAFF. The CDR3 DNA is TGTGCCAGCAGCTTGGCCCGAGGGTCGGCTTTCTTT.

This clonotype was recorded many times. The V and J genes are TRBV19 and TRBJ2-4; 9 bases line up with TRBD1. The CDR3 has 20 residues. In germline, CDR1 is LNHDA, CDR2 SQIVND (reference sequence). J was trimmed by 0 bases and V by 2 bases; bases with no gene match: 14. This chain's CDR3 is CASSISGTGTESRAKNIQYF. The CDR3 nucleotides are TGTGCCAGTAGTATATCAGGGACAGGGACCGAGTCTAGAGCCAAAAACATTCAGTACTTC.

This clonotype was recorded many times. This sequence joins TRBV20-1 and TRBJ2-7, with D perhaps assigned TRBD1 or TRBD2 (5 bases each). Germline values: CDR1 DFQATT, CDR2 SNEGSKA (reference sequence). The CDR3 length is 14 residues. V was pared by 3 bases and J by 3 bases, with 15 bases between. The CDR3 here is CSARGPGAIYEQYV. The CDR3 DNA reads as TGCAGTGCTAGGGGACCGGGCGCGATCTACGAGCAGTACGTC.

This clonotype showed up many times. The chain uses TRBV4-1 and TRBJ2-5; a weak D match, TRBD2 (7 bases). With 1 base removed from V and 4 bases from J, the gap between germline ends came to 19 bases. Germline values: CDR1 MGHRA, CDR2 YSYEKL. The CDR3 spans 17 residues. The CDR3 sequence: CASSQAPRGGRGETQYF. DNA of the CDR3: TGCGCCAGCAGCCAAGCACCCAGGGGAGGGAGAGGAGAGACCCAGTACTTC.

This chain uses TRBV5-4 with TRBJ1-1; D may be TRBD1 (5 bases). The CDR3 extends over 15 amino acids. V shed 4 bases and J shed 0 bases, with 13 bases lying between them. CDR1 and CDR2 from the germline V gene are SGHNT and YYREEE (reference sequence). CDR3 DNA: TGTGCCAGCAGCGTTGGGGGGATCATGAACACTGAAGCTTTCTTT. Amino acids: CASSVGGIMNTEAFF.

Ten or more counts support this clonotype. This rearrangement joins TRBV10-3 to TRBJ2-3, with D perhaps given as TRBD1 or TRBD2 (5 bases each). Between the trimmed V and J ends, which lost 5 bases and 3 bases, there was a span of 12 bases. CDR1 and CDR2 from the germline V gene are ENHRY and SYGVKD. The CDR3 consists of 14 residues. The DNA of the CDR3 is TGTGCCATCAGTTCCACGGGGCAGACAGATACGCAGTATTTT. As protein: CAISSTGQTDTQYF.

This clonotype occurred many times. V and J are TRBV12-3 or TRBV12-4 and TRBJ2-1, with 9 bases matching TRBD2. Trimming removed 2 bases from V and 7 bases from J; junction bases left unmatched: 6. The CDR3 length is 15 residues. CDR3 nucleotides: TGTGCCAGCAGTTTAAAGACTAGCGGCCGGAATGAGCAGTTCTTC. Translated: CASSLKTSGRNEQFF.

This clonotype was observed at least ten times. The chain uses TRBV7-2 and TRBJ2-3; D is undetermined. Trimming pared 5 bases from V and 2 bases from J, leaving 11 bases between. The germline V gene has CDR1 SGHTA and CDR2 FQGNSA. The CDR3 contains 14 residues. DNA of the CDR3: TGTGCCAGCAGCCCGAGAAGGTTCACAGATACGCAGTATTTT. Amino acid sequence: CASSPRRFTDTQYF.

This clonotype was observed at least ten times. The chain uses TRBV6-2 or TRBV6-3 and TRBJ2-3, with 8 bases identical to TRBD2. The germline CDR1 and CDR2 sequences are MNHEY and SVGEGT. Losses at the gene ends were 4 bases for V and 10 bases for J; bases not matched to a gene: 4. The CDR3 runs to 12 residues. CDR3 in amino acids: CASSSSGGPQYF. CDR3 sequence (DNA): TGTGCCAGCAGTTCCAGCGGGGGCCCGCAGTATTTT.

In this sample, this clonotype turned up many times. The V gene is TRBV10-3, the J gene TRBJ2-7, with D unclear. This CDR3 comprises 15 residues. Germline CDR1 reads ENHRY; CDR2 reads SYGVKD. The germline V and J ends were trimmed by 3 bases and 0 bases, with 12 bases remaining between them. CDR3 coding DNA: TGTGCCATCAGTGATCCGGACCATAGCTCCTACGAGCAGTACTTC. Translating it yields CAISDPDHSSYEQYF.

Ten or more counts support this clonotype. The chain's CDR3 is CASSNHPRDPIYF. The CDR3 nucleotides are TGTGCCAGCAGCAACCACCCCCGGGACCCCATATATTTT. The V gene is TRBV7-7, the J gene TRBJ1-3; TRBD1 is a possible D gene (5 bases). CDR1 SSHAT and CDR2 FNYEAQ come from the germline V gene (reference sequence). This CDR3 contains 13 residues. Trimming stripped 5 bases from V and 11 bases from J, with 16 bases between.